A selection of T cell receptor beta chains follows, all from one sample in a study of shared T cell receptors in the human thymus. Clones were read by immunoSEQ multiplex PCR, and TCRdb kept only the in-frame ones, dropping some. Among about 380,000 clones, about 95% were seen once, and the ten largest hold roughly 0.02%. Sequences were obtained from thymocytes. The receptor set was obtained from a human donor. Each CDR3 is given with its conserved first and last residue. The D gene is left open where the match is weak.

TRBJ2-1	TRBD2	TRBV4-1	CASSQGMGTSGRGDEQFF
TRBJ1-2	-	TRBV5-6	CASSFQGYGYTF
TRBJ2-5	-	TRBV9	CASSVGWGETQYF
TRBJ1-1	-	TRBV5-1	CASSLAGGCTEAFF
TRBJ1-4	-	TRBV28	CASSTNKGSYEKLFF
TRBJ2-1	TRBD2	TRBV12-5	CASGLPSDKPGLAGGPGYNEQFF
TRBJ2-3	-	TRBV7-9	CASSRWDTSTDTQYF
TRBJ1-3	-	TRBV29-1	CSVEDISPQTGLGNTIYF
TRBJ2-7	-	TRBV15	CATSREEARRSSYEQYF
TRBJ1-2	-	TRBV6-1	CASKRTIHYGYTF
TRBJ2-7	-	TRBV7-8	CASTTKPGPNTYEQYF
TRBJ2-3	-	TRBV5-1	CASSLPRPDTQYF
TRBJ2-2	TRBD2	TRBV6-1	CASSERASGRGGELFF
TRBJ2-3	TRBD1	TRBV30	CACNTPGTASSTDTQYF
TRBJ2-1	-	TRBV6-5	CASSGQGLTYEQFF
TRBJ1-1	TRBD1	TRBV10-1	CASSETPGQLNTEAFF
TRBJ2-1	TRBD2	TRBV29-1	CSEEGLAGAPSYNEQFF
TRBJ1-1	-	TRBV28	CASSLTEPNSGRAFF
TRBJ2-6	TRBD1	TRBV27	CASRSDRGYRGANVLTF
TRBJ2-5	TRBD2	TRBV7-4	CASSEPGLAGEETQYF
TRBJ2-7	-	TRBV5-6	CASSLAHLVVSGSYEQYF
TRBJ2-7	-	TRBV2	CASSERWLVEQYF
TRBJ2-3	-	TRBV5-1	CASSVSSTDTQYF
TRBJ2-2	TRBD2	TRBV30	CAWSAIAGGPSSGELFF
TRBJ2-7	-	TRBV10-1	CASSGIPTAEQYF
TRBJ1-2	-	TRBV16	CASSQLPGGYTF
TRBJ2-7	-	TRBV7-9	CASSLAEITREQYF
TRBJ1-2	-	TRBV30	CAWRENRVEGYTF
TRBJ2-5	-	TRBV5-1	CASSLAGDETQYF
TRBJ2-3	-	TRBV9	CASSTDSTDTQYF
TRBJ2-1	TRBD1	TRBV23-1	CASLYLGQGINEQFF
TRBJ1-1	-	TRBV6-6	CASIPGESRSEAFF
TRBJ2-7	-	TRBV6-5	CASSPGQSYEQYF
TRBJ2-7	-	TRBV6-1	CASSEERKFPYEQYF
TRBJ2-3	-	TRBV7-7	CASSFYPGRRDTQYF
TRBJ2-7	-	TRBV28	CASSSPGTPAYEQYF
TRBJ2-1	TRBD1	TRBV19	CASRGYRGRGSYNEQFF
TRBJ2-5	-	TRBV28	CASRTRVFMGTQYF
TRBJ2-7	-	TRBV7-8	CASSSERDEQYF
TRBJ2-7	-	TRBV14	CASSQEFGDYEQYF
TRBJ2-6	-	TRBV28	CASSLIRAPFNGANVLTF
TRBJ2-5	-	TRBV19	CASSMGETQYF
TRBJ2-1	TRBD2	TRBV19	CASSGRLAVSSYNEQFF
TRBJ2-7	-	TRBV28	CASSFIKDEQYF
TRBJ2-3	-	TRBV5-6	CASSLEQDTDTQYF
TRBJ2-7	TRBD2	TRBV7-2	CASSLVSSGRAYEQYF
TRBJ2-2	-	TRBV28	CASSYTGELFF
TRBJ2-1	TRBD1	TRBV19	CASSIEDRGGEQFF
TRBJ2-7	TRBD1	TRBV15	CATGTGGFEQYF
TRBJ1-4	TRBD1	TRBV7-2	CTSSLADRGVEKLFF
TRBJ2-7	TRBD1	TRBV5-8	CASSYPWDRDSYEQYF
TRBJ2-1	-	TRBV28	CASSQLPDVKRENNEQFF
TRBJ1-5	-	TRBV28	CASSGGHYSNQPQHF
TRBJ2-1	-	TRBV27	CASSLSAGPKGNEQFF
TRBJ1-5	-	TRBV27	CASSYQYSNQPQHF
TRBJ2-5	TRBD2	TRBV7-2	CASSFFLAGTETQYF
TRBJ1-3	-	TRBV30	CAWVGVSGNTIYF
TRBJ2-3	TRBD2	TRBV19	CASSRFSGSSTDTQYF
TRBJ1-5	-	TRBV30	CAWSVQFVLPEPQHF